The sequence of this T cell receptor (beta chain) was determined in a study of blood T cell repertoires in COVID-19 (TCRdb year 2020). Looking at the study overall: Samples from collaborators originated in the United States, Italy and Spain and spanned both the acute and convalescent phases of COVID-19. The material from the prospective study consisted of cDNA or gDNA derived from T cells, B-cell-depleted T cells, or PBMCs. The dataset comprised deeply sampled blood TCRbeta repertoires from subjects exposed to, actively infected with, or recovered from COVID-19. The repertoires were released in a freely available public database intended as a resource for research on the immune response to SARS-CoV-2. The samples were drawn from the first 160 participants of the ongoing ImmuneRACE study and from 1,254 subjects provided by 6 global collaborators. Sample metadata almost always included a de-identified subject ID, COVID-19 status, age in years and sex. HLA class I and class II types, where available, came from metadata supplied by the sample provider rather than from assay-based typing. The full study reports these points: How much clinical and demographic metadata was included differed by source and by participant, and the metadata was provided uncurated.

Turning to this clone: Its cognate antigen has yet to be identified. No quality values exist for individual bases; no much larger clone is one base distant.

In Seattle, one collaborating source enrolled patients while the infection was active and tracked those patients longitudinally over the course of disease. The collaborating institutions used their own protocols to collect whole blood in K2EDTA tubes. For TCRbeta analysis, collaborators shipped samples in one of three forms: frozen whole blood, isolated PBMCs, or DNA extracted from either of those sample types. Its CDR3 holds 17 amino acids, cysteine through phenylalanine. Kept here is only the CDR3 DNA, which spans 51 bases and is read in frame from base 1. The CDR1 and CDR2 encoded by the germline V gene are LGHNA and YNFKEQ. V has 2 bases trimmed and J has 2 bases trimmed; junction bases matching no gene number 9. TCRbeta CDR3 regions were amplified from genomic DNA by means of the immunoSEQ Assay, a bias-controlled multiplex PCR. As for how the authors treated the data: The number of nucleated cells in each sample was estimated by amplification of reference gene primers within the assay. To quantify the absolute abundance of each unique TCRbeta CDR3 rearrangement, sequence reads were collapsed and filtered. Productive Simpson clonality was computed per sample as the square root of Simpson's diversity index over productive rearrangements. TCRdb retrieved this table from immuneACCESS and kept in-frame rearrangements only. Not all clones are present; in checked studies, unresolved V genes account for under half, and no reason is known for the remainder. V and J calls and clone size are copied from that table; D and trimming were computed from the DNA. The sample has roughly 200,000 clones on record, 82% of them singletons. The ten biggest clones cover roughly 8% of the sample.

The sample comprised peripheral blood. The clonotype was recovered from an elderly woman with COVID-19, enrolled during active disease. The rearranged segments are TRBV4-2 and TRBJ2-1, with TRBD1 matching 7 junction bases. The nucleotide sequence is TGTGCCAGCAGCCAACGGCCTCAGGGGGTAACCTACAATGAGCAGTTCTTC. Translated, this is CASSQRPQGVTYNEQFF.